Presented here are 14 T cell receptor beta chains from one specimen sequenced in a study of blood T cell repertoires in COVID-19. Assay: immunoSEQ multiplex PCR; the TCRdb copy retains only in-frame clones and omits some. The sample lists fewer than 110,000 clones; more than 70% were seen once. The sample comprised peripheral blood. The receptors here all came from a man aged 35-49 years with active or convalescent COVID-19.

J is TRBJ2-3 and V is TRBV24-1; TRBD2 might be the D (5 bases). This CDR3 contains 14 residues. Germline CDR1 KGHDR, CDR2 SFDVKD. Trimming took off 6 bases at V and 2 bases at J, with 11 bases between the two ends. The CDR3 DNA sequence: TGTGCCACCAGTAACAGCGACTACACAGATACGCAGTATTTT. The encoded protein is CATSNSDYTDTQYF.

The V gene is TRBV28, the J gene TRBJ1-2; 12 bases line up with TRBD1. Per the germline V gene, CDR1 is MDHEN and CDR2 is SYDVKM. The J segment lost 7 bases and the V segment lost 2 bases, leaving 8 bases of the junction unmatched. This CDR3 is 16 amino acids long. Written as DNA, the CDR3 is TGTGCCAGCAGTTTAGGGACAGGGGGCGAGTGGTTTGGCTACACCTTC. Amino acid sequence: CASSLGTGGEWFGYTF.

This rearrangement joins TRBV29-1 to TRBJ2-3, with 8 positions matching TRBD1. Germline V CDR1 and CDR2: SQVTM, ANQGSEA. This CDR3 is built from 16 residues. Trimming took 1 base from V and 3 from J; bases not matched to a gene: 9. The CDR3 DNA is TGCAGCGTTGAAGCTGGTGCGACAGGGGTTACAGATACGCAGTATTTT. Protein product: CSVEAGATGVTDTQYF.

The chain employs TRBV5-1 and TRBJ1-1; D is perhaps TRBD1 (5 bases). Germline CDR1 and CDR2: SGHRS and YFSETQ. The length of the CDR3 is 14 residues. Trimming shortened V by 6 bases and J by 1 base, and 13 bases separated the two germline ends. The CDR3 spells CASNGGLQNTEAFF. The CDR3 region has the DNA TGCGCCAGCAACGGGGGACTGCAGAACACTGAAGCTTTCTTT.

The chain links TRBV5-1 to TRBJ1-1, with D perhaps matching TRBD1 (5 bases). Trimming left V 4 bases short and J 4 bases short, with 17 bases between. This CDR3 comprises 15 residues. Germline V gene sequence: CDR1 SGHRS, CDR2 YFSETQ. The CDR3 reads CASSRTRGGITEAFF. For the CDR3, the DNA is TGCGCCAGCAGCCGGACAAGGGGCGGTATCACTGAAGCTTTCTTT.

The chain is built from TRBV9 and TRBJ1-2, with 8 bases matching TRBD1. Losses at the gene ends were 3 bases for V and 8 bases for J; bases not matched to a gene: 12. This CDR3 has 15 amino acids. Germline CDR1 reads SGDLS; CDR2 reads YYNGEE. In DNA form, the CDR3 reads TGTGCCAGCAGCGGTGGGACTCAGGGGGCAGAGGGCTACACCTTC. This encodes CASSGGTQGAEGYTF.

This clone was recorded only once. DNA for the CDR3: TGTGCCAGTAGTACCTACTTAAATAGCAATCAGCCCCAGCATTTT. It specifies CASSTYLNSNQPQHF. This sequence joins TRBV19 and TRBJ1-5, with D unclear. The V gene's germline CDR1 is LNHDA and CDR2 SQIVND (reference sequence). The CDR3 loop spans 15 amino acids. Trimming took off 4 bases at V and 0 bases at J, with 10 bases between the two ends.

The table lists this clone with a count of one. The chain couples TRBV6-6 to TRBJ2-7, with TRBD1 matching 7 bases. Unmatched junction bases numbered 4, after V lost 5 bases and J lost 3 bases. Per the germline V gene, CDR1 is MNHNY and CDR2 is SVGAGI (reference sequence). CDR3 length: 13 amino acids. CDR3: CASSTRGLYEQYF. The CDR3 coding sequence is TGTGCCAGCAGTACGAGGGGGCTCTACGAGCAGTACTTC.

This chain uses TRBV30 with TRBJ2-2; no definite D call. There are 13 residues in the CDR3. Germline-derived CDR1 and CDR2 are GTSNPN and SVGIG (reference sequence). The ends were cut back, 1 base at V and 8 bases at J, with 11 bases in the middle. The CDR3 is CAWSALRVGELFF. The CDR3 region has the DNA TGTGCCTGGAGTGCACTACGGGTGGGGGAGCTGTTTTTT.

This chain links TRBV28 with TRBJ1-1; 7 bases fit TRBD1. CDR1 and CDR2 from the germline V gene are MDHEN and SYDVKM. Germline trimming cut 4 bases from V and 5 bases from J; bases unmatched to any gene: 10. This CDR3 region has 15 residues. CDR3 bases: TGTGCCAGCAGTTCTTATGGGCCAGGGGGGACTGAAGCTTTCTTT. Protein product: CASSSYGPGGTEAFF.

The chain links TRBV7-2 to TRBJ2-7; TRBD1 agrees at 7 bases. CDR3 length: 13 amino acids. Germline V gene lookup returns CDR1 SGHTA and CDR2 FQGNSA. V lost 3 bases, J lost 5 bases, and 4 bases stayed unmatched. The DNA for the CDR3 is TGTGCCAGCAGCTTTACCGACAGGGACGAGCAGTACTTC. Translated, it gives CASSFTDRDEQYF.

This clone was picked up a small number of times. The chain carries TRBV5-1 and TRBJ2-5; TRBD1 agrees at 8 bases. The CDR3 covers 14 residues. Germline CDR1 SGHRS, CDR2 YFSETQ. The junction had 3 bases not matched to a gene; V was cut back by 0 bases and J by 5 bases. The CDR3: CASSLVTGGETQYF. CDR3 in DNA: TGCGCCAGCAGCTTGGTTACAGGGGGGGAGACCCAGTACTTC.

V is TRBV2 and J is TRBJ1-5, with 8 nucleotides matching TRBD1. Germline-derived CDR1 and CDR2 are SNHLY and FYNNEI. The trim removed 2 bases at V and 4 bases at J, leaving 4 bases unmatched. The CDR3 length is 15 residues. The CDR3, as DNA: TGTGCCAGCAGTGAACGGCAGGGGGCGAATCAGCCCCAGCATTTT. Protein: CASSERQGANQPQHF.

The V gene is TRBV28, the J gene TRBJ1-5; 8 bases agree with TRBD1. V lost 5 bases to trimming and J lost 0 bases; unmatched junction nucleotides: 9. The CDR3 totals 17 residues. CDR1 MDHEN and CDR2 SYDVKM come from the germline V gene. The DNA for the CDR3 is TGTGCCAGCAGTGCCCTGGACAGGGCAAATAGCAATCAGCCCCAGCATTTT. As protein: CASSALDRANSNQPQHF. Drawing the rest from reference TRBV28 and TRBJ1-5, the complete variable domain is DVKVTQSSRYLVKRTGEKVFLECVQDMDHENMFWYRQDPGLGLRLIYFSYDVKMKEKGDIPEGYSVSREKKERFSLILESASTNQTSMYLCASSALDRANSNQPQHFGDGTRLSIL.